This T cell receptor beta chain was documented in a study of T cell responses to AZD1222 COVID-19 vaccine. This clone was detected once. Repertoires were generated with immunoSEQ multiplex PCR, while TCRdb's copy carries only in-frame clones and drops some. The sample includes about 72,000 clones, around 86% of them seen just once. The sequenced sample was peripheral blood, obtained on day 0 of AZD1222 vaccination. This TCR was sampled from an adult in good health.

CDR3 residues: CASGAANTGELFF. The CDR3 DNA follows: TGTGCCAGCGGCGCCGCGAACACCGGGGAGCTGTTTTTT. This chain uses TRBV6-5 with TRBJ2-2; no reliable D call. CDR1 and CDR2 (germline): MNHEY, SVGAGI. With 8 bases removed from V and 0 bases from J, the gap between germline ends came to 7 bases. The CDR3 contains 13 residues.